One sample yielded the 17 T cell receptor beta chains listed below, sequenced in a study of tumor and adjacent non-tumor tissue in lung cancer. A modified ARM-PCR protocol with three rounds of nested PCR amplified TCRbeta. TCRdb independently ran MiXCR on the multiplex PCR reads; one entry per CDR3 protein. The profile shows some 74,000 distinct CDR3 sequences, 72% of them singletons. RNA was extracted from bulk tissue without any cell sorting. Sequencing was carried out using lung tumor tissue. The origin of the receptors is a woman aged 40 to 50 with non-small cell lung cancer.

A word on this clonotype: One end of the junction does not line up with germline, which may come from a read error. The chain uses TRBV6-6 and TRBJ1-4; D gene unclear. Germline V CDR1 and CDR2: MNHNY, SVGAGI (reference sequence). The CDR3 has 16 residues. CDR3 in DNA: TGTGTCAGCAGTTACTCGATCTTGGAGGGAGGTGAAAAACTGTTTTTT. It encodes CVSSYSILEGGEKLFF.

This clonotype was observed a single time. At one end, the junction sequence differs from germline, possibly due to a read error. The chain has TRBV11-2 and TRBJ1-5; D gene ambiguous. The CDR3 has 13 amino acids. The V gene's germline CDR1 is SGHAT and CDR2 FQNNGV. In DNA, the CDR3 is TGTCCCAGCAGCTTAATGCGAGGGAGGCCCCAGCATTTT. As protein: CPSSLMRGRPQHF.

This clonotype has a handful of counts. The chain recombines TRBV12-3 or TRBV12-4 with TRBJ2-5; a possible D gene is TRBD2 (7 bases). V lost 3 bases and J lost 7, with 15 bases in between. The CDR3 contains 14 residues. The CDR3 DNA reads TGTGCCAGCAGTTTTCCCAGGGGCGGGGGGACCCAGTACTTC. It translates to CASSFPRGGGTQYF.

Worth noting for this clonotype: Since no conserved phenylalanine or tryptophan closes the CDR3, a read error is the likely cause. The chain is built from TRBV6-1 and TRBJ2-1; D may be TRBD1 (6 bases). The CDR3 sequence is 13 residues long. V lost 7 bases and J lost 4, with 11 bases in between. Germline-derived CDR1 and CDR2 are MNHNS and SASEGT. The CDR3 DNA sequence: TGTGCCAGCACACCAGGGGCGTACAATGAGCAGTTCTCC. It specifies CASTPGAYNEQFS.

A word on this clonotype: One end of the junction varies from germline; a read error may be responsible. The V call is TRBV20-1, the J call TRBJ2-1, with D maybe TRBD2 (5 bases). The CDR3 has 15 amino acids. Germline V gene lookup returns CDR1 DFQATT and CDR2 SNEGSKA (reference sequence). The DNA of the CDR3 is TGCATTGCTCCCTCTTCTAGCAAAGGGCACAATGAGCAGTTCTTC. Translating it yields CIAPSSSKGHNEQFF.

V is TRBV29-1 and J is TRBJ2-7; TRBD2 aligns across 12 bases. CDR3 size: 16 residues. CDR1 and CDR2 from the germline V gene are SQVTM and ANQGSEA. V lost 4 bases to trimming and J lost 0 bases; unmatched junction nucleotides: 7. For the CDR3, the DNA is TGCAGCGTTGGCTGGACTAGCGGGGTTTGCTCCTACGAGCAGTACTTC. This encodes CSVGWTSGVCSYEQYF.

About this clonotype: A much larger clone lies one base from this, so it may be a read error. The rearrangement joins TRBV20-1 to TRBJ1-2, with D possibly TRBD1 on 6 matching bases. Germline V gene data show CDR1 as DFQATT and CDR2 as SNEGSKA (reference sequence). Trimming left V 3 bases short and J 10 bases short, with 18 bases between. The CDR3 has 13 residues. The CDR3 nucleotides read TGCAGTGCTAGGACAGGCCCTCGGGATGTCTACACCTTC. Protein product: CSARTGPRDVYTF.

On this clonotype: Here the CDR3 omits its conserved ending phenylalanine or tryptophan, so a read error is the likely source. The chain has TRBV6-5 and TRBJ1-1; unclear D gene. V shed 6 bases and J shed 8 bases, with 16 bases lying between them. CDR1 and CDR2 from the germline V gene are MNHEY and SVGAGI. The CDR3 consists of 13 residues. CDR3 DNA: TGTGCCAGCAGCACTGGGTCAGCTCAAGAAGCTTTCCTT. Its translation is CASSTGSAQEAFL.

This clonotype is a singleton in its sample. V and J are TRBV4-1 and TRBJ2-5, with D perhaps TRBD1 or TRBD2 (5 bases each). Germline values: CDR1 MGHRA, CDR2 YSYEKL. This CDR3 is 15 amino acids long. CDR3 region: CAGSLGLGTGETQYF. The CDR3 coding sequence is TGCGCGGGCAGCCTGGGGCTGGGGACCGGAGAGACCCAGTACTTC.

This clonotype was picked up one time. J is TRBJ2-5 and V is TRBV11-1, with D hard to call. This CDR3 is 15 amino acids long. The V and J ends lost 1 base and 14 bases respectively, with 23 bases between them. Germline values: CDR1 SGHAT, CDR2 FQDESV (reference sequence). CDR3 sequence (DNA): TGTGCCAGCAGCTTAGAACGGTCCCGCGAGGAGACCTATTACTTC. Its translation: CASSLERSREETYYF. The variable domain in full, with the rest retrieved from reference TRBV11-1 and TRBJ2-5, is EAEVAQSPRYKITEKSQAVAFWCDPISGHATLYWYRQILGQGPELLVQFQDESVVDDSQLPKDRFSAERLKGVDSTLKIQPAELGDSAMYLCASSLERSREETYYFGPGTRLLVL.

Turning to this clonotype: This clone may be a read error of a much larger clone one base away. The J gene is TRBJ2-7, the V gene TRBV5-4; 7 bases align to TRBD1. Germline V CDR1 and CDR2: SGHNT, YYREEE (reference sequence). This CDR3 region has 13 residues. After removal of 6 bases from V and 4 bases from J, the junction contained 7 bases not matched to a gene. The chain's CDR3 is CASNSGTEYEQYF. In DNA, the CDR3 is TGTGCCAGCAACTCCGGGACAGAGTACGAGCAGTACTTC.

With regard to this clonotype: The junction and the germline gene differ at one end; a read error may be behind it. This chain uses TRBV29-1 with TRBJ2-1; D may be TRBD1 or TRBD2 (5 bases each). This CDR3 has 16 residues. In germline, CDR1 is SQVTM, CDR2 ANQGSEA. CDR3: CSVKHRSRGSYNEQFF. In DNA, the CDR3 is TGCAGCGTGAAGCATCGATCGAGGGGCTCCTACAATGAACAGTTCTTC.

A note on this clonotype: A junction boundary mismatches the germline segment, possibly from a read error. The chain combines TRBV11-2 with TRBJ2-1; D gene ambiguous. Germline loops: CDR1 SGHAT, CDR2 FQNNGV. The CDR3 runs 16 residues. The CDR3 is CASSLARADSYNEQFF. DNA of the CDR3: TGTGCTAGCAGCTTAGCACGGGCAGACTCCTACAATGAGCAGTTCTTC.

Notes on this clonotype: Lacking the conserved final phenylalanine or tryptophan, this CDR3 likely reflects a read error. The gene calls are TRBV6-5 and TRBJ2-7; D may be TRBD1 (6 bases). The CDR3 has 15 amino acids. Germline-derived CDR1 and CDR2 are MNHEY and SVGAGI. Between the trimmed V and J ends, which lost 5 bases and 3 bases, there was a span of 17 bases. CDR3 nucleotides: TGTGCCAGCAGTCTAAGACAGGTGGTTGGCTACGAGCAGTACCTC. Amino acids: CASSLRQVVGYEQYL.

This clonotype has a count of ten or more. The chain couples TRBV6-5 to TRBJ1-3; no firm D call. CDR3 length equals 12 residues. Trimming removed 5 bases from V and 5 bases from J, with 7 bases in between. Germline loops: CDR1 MNHEY, CDR2 SVGAGI. The CDR3, as DNA: TGTGCCAGCAGTCACGACAGAAACACCATATATTTT. This sequence encodes CASSHDRNTIYF.

This clonotype has ten or more counts. The chain combines TRBV28 with TRBJ1-5; 7 positions match TRBD1. Germline assignment: CDR1 MDHEN and CDR2 SYDVKM. This CDR3 is 17 amino acids long. The trim removed 5 bases at V and 4 bases at J, leaving 14 bases unmatched. The chain's CDR3 is CASSGSRGRGVNQPQHF. The CDR3 nucleotides are TGTGCCAGCAGTGGAAGCAGGGGCAGGGGGGTTAATCAGCCCCAGCATTTT.

On this clonotype: A much bigger clone sits one base away, suggesting this may be a read error. This sequence joins TRBV6-5 and TRBJ1-2, with a weak D call TRBD1 (5 bases). The CDR3 has 13 amino acids. Per germline, CDR1 MNHEY and CDR2 SVGAGI. The CDR3 sequence: CVSSYLGQNGYTF. The CDR3 nucleotides read TGTGTCAGCAGTTACTTGGGGCAGAATGGCTACACCTTC.